These 2 T cell receptor beta chains came from one sample sequenced in a study of shared clonotypes between healthy human individuals. Profiled with immunoSEQ multiplex PCR; TCRdb holds only in-frame clones, not every one. This table has about 1.1 million clones, 60% to 85% appearing once. Sequencing input: memory CD4+ T cells from PBMCs. Subset described: CD45RA-negative fraction. These receptors were collected from a man younger than 35 in good health. Some clones in this sample may be carry-over from other donors' samples.

This clone was found many times. The chain has TRBV19 and TRBJ1-1; a weak D match, TRBD1 (5 bases). The germline CDR1 and CDR2 sequences are LNHDA and SQIVND (reference sequence). There are 14 residues in the CDR3. V lost 7 bases and J 1 base, leaving 13 bases between the germline ends. CDR3 nucleotides: TGTGCCAGTATGCAGGGTCCATGGAACACTGAAGCTTTCTTT. This sequence encodes CASMQGPWNTEAFF. Complete variable domain (other parts from reference TRBV19 and TRBJ1-1): DGGITQSPKYLFRKEGQNVTLSCEQNLNHDAMYWYRQDPGQGLRLIYYSQIVNDFQKGDIAEGYSVSREKKESFPLTVTSAQKNPTAFYLCASMQGPWNTEAFFGQGTRLTVV.

The rearrangement joins TRBV5-8 to TRBJ2-5; 11 bases line up with TRBD2. With V trimmed by 3 bases and J by 7 bases, 8 bases remained unmatched. This CDR3 spans 15 amino acids. Germline CDR1 reads SGHTS; CDR2 reads YDEGEE. In DNA form, the CDR3 reads TGTGCCAGCAGCTCCGAGACTAGCGGGAAAGGGACCCAGTACTTC. It specifies CASSSETSGKGTQYF.